The clone carrying this T cell receptor (beta chain) was found a few times. The sample is drawn from a study of CD8+ T cells in alopecia areata. Once RNA had been extracted, it was reverse transcribed into cDNA to act as the sequencing template. Repertoires were generated with immunoSEQ multiplex PCR, while TCRdb's copy carries only in-frame clones and drops some. Of fewer than 80,000 clones in the sample, under 75% were seen once. Germline V gives CDR1 MGHRA, CDR2 YSYEKL. The CDR3 has 11 residues. With 2 bases removed from V and 3 bases from J, the gap between germline ends came to 0 bases. J is TRBJ2-3 and V is TRBV4-1, with D unclear. The sample consisted of CD8+ T cells sorted from blood, taken at week 0. This TCR was recovered from a human donor with alopecia areata. As DNA, the CDR3 is TGCGCCAGCAGCCAAACAGATACGCAGTATTTT. This gives the protein CASSQTDTQYF.